Listed here are 2 T cell receptor beta chains from one sample, sequenced in a study of cytomegalovirus exposure and HLA in healthy donors. The PCR contained 60 Vbeta and 13 Jbeta primers. Sequencing was performed with immunoSEQ multiplex PCR; in TCRdb, only in-frame clones are kept and a portion is missing. The sample's table shows some 130,000 clones. The sequenced material came from PBMCs. The receptors stem from a woman between 40 and 55 years old in good health and CMV-seropositive.

CDR3 region: CASSLELRTLKYNSPLHF. In DNA, the CDR3 is TGTGCCAGCAGCTTAGAACTTCGCACGTTGAAGTATAATTCACCCCTCCACTTT. The rearrangement joins TRBV7-2 to TRBJ1-6; D ambiguous. The V and J ends lost 1 base and 4 bases respectively, with 17 bases between them. Germline V gene data show CDR1 as SGHTA and CDR2 as FQGNSA. This CDR3 region has 18 residues. Full variable domain (rest looked up from reference TRBV7-2 and TRBJ1-6): GAGVSQSPSNKVTEKGKDVELRCDPISGHTALYWYRQSLGQGLEFLIYFQGNSAPDKSGLPSDRFSAERTGGSVSTLTIQRTQQEDSAVYLCASSLELRTLKYNSPLHFGNGTRLTVT.

The chain recombines TRBV2 with TRBJ2-7; D unclear. Germline-derived CDR1 and CDR2 are SNHLY and FYNNEI. This CDR3 is built from 11 residues. Trimming took 8 bases from V and 2 from J, leaving 7 bases between them. CDR3 amino acids: CASRVTYEQYF. In nucleotides, the CDR3 is TGTGCCAGCCGGGTAACCTACGAGCAGTACTTC. The variable domain in full, with the rest retrieved from reference TRBV2 and TRBJ2-7, is EPEVTQTPSHQVTQMGQEVILRCVPISNHLYFYWYRQILGQKVEFLVSFYNNEISEKSEIFDDQFSVERPDGSNFTLKIRSTKLEDSAMYFCASRVTYEQYFGPGTRLTVT.